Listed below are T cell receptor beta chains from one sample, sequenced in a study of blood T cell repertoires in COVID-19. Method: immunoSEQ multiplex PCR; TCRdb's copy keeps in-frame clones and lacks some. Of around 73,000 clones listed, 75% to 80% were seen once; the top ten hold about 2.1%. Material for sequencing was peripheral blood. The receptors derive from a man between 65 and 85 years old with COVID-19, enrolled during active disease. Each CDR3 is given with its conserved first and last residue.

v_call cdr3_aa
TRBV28 CASSLSLGLIPSNQPQHF
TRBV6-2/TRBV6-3 CASSYMSSYNEQFF
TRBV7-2 CASSLTGVREQYF
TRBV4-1 CASSQEDMSGTEAFF
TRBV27 CASSYRDSNQPQHF
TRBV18 CASSPTAGGMGNTGELFF
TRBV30 CAWEPLPSYEQYF
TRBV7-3 CASSIGEPYEQYF
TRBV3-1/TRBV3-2 CASSQARGGGYTF
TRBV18 CASSPSTGGYYEQYF
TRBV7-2 CASSASGRASYEQYF
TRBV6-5 CASIGSTPYEQYF
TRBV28 CASSATGLAANEQFF
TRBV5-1 CASSQPSGKIANTGELFF
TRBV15 CATSRAGFNYEQYF
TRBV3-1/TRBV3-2 CASSQMPSGYEQYF
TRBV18 CASSPPGLAGDEQFF
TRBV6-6 CASKGVGTDTQYF
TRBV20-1 CSATLGNEQFF
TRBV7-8 CASSLLRESGELFF
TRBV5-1 CASSLGAGGNSETQYF
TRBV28 CASSSGQYEQYF
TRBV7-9 CASSLVSGGINRPQHF
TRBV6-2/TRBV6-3 CASSVGLGSTDTQYF
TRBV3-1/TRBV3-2 CASSQVSVGGRWYRNYEQYF
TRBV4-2 CASSQAGTGVNTEAFF